Each of the 14 T cell receptor beta chains below was sequenced from the same sample in a study of PD-1 blockade in classical Hodgkin lymphoma. Each and every patient relapsed after autologous stem cell transplantation, and patients got differing brentuximab vedotin exposure. Only in-frame clones appear in the TCRdb table, and some are missing; sequencing was by immunoSEQ multiplex PCR. The data hold around 7,100 clones, with 60% to 85% observed a single time. The sequencing here drew on peripheral blood mononuclear cells (PBMCs), taken at baseline. These receptors were collected from a human donor with classical Hodgkin lymphoma.

V gene TRBV5-8 combines with J gene TRBJ2-5, with D uncertain. V lost 7 bases and J lost 2, with 15 bases in between. The CDR3 extends over 14 amino acids. Germline V gene data show CDR1 as SGHTS and CDR2 as YDEGEE. CDR3 protein: CASVPSLLQETQYF. The CDR3 bases are TGTGCCAGCGTCCCCTCCTTATTACAAGAGACCCAGTACTTC.

The chain combines TRBV10-3 with TRBJ2-7, with 7 bases fitting TRBD2. This CDR3 has 16 residues. Losses at the gene ends were 4 bases for V and 5 bases for J; bases not matched to a gene: 14. Germline V gene sequence: CDR1 ENHRY, CDR2 SYGVKD. CDR3 DNA sequence: TGTGCCATCAGTGGGGAGGGGCGGGAGAGTAAAAACGAGCAGTACTTC. Translated: CAISGEGRESKNEQYF.

This CDR3 is CASSSPNRGANYGYTF. The CDR3 DNA sequence: TGTGCCAGCAGTTCGCCAAACAGGGGTGCTAACTATGGCTACACCTTC. The chain couples TRBV27 to TRBJ1-2; 7 bases align to TRBD1. The CDR3 consists of 16 residues. V lost 4 bases to trimming and J lost 0 bases; unmatched junction nucleotides: 8. Germline CDR1 is MNHEY and CDR2 is SMNVEV (reference sequence).

The chain links TRBV15 to TRBJ1-5; tentative D call: TRBD1 (5 bases). V lost 5 bases and J lost 0, with 11 bases in between. Germline V lookup: CDR1 LNHNV, CDR2 YYDKDF (reference sequence). The CDR3 has 15 amino acids. DNA for the CDR3: TGTGCCACCAGCGATCACAGGTATAGCAATCAGCCCCAGCATTTT. This gives the protein CATSDHRYSNQPQHF.

The chain recombines TRBV6-1 with TRBJ1-5, with D uncertain. V was trimmed by 5 bases and J by 0 bases, leaving 11 bases between them. The CDR3 length is 15 residues. Per germline, CDR1 MNHNS and CDR2 SASEGT. The CDR3 DNA reads TGTGCCAGCAGTCCTACGCGGTTTAGCAATCAGCCCCAGCATTTT. Translating gives CASSPTRFSNQPQHF.

The V call is TRBV25-1, the J call TRBJ1-1; unclear D gene. Trimming pared 2 bases from V and 4 bases from J, leaving 14 bases between. Germline V lookup: CDR1 MGHDK, CDR2 SYGVNS. The CDR3 runs 15 residues. The CDR3 DNA follows: TGTGCCAGCAGTGAACCATCCGGGCGGGGCACTGAAGCTTTCTTT. Protein: CASSEPSGRGTEAFF.

This clone has a single count. This sequence joins TRBV6-6 and TRBJ1-1; no definite D call. The CDR3 length is 14 residues. Trimming left V 5 bases short and J 2 bases short, with 12 bases between. Germline V gene lookup returns CDR1 MNHNY and CDR2 SVGAGI (reference sequence). The DNA of the CDR3 is TGTGCCAGCAGTCCCACGGATCTTAACACTGAAGCTTTCTTT. Protein sequence: CASSPTDLNTEAFF.

This clone showed up just a few times. The chain combines TRBV6-5 with TRBJ1-3; TRBD1 matches at 8 bases. Germline CDR1 reads MNHEY; CDR2 reads SVGAGI. The CDR3 length is 15 residues. V shed 0 bases, J shed 3 bases, and the junction held 1 base outside the gene matches. Here the CDR3 reads CASSYSRGLGNTIYF. The CDR3 bases are TGTGCCAGCAGTTACTCCAGGGGGCTTGGAAACACCATATATTTT.

The DNA for the CDR3 is TGTGCCAGCAGTTTGGGGGTCCCCCACCTATACAATGAGCAGTTCTTC. It specifies CASSLGVPHLYNEQFF. The rearrangement links TRBV27 to TRBJ2-1, with D perhaps TRBD1 or TRBD2 (5 bases each). Germline V gives CDR1 MNHEY, CDR2 SMNVEV (reference sequence). Trimming took 3 bases from V and 4 from J, leaving 16 bases between them. CDR3 size: 16 residues.

The V and J genes are TRBV27 and TRBJ2-7; D uncertain. Germline-derived CDR1 and CDR2 are MNHEY and SMNVEV (reference sequence). V was pared by 0 bases and J by 3 bases, with 9 bases between. This CDR3 region has 14 residues. CDR3 region: CASSLSRAYYEQYF. The CDR3 nucleotides read TGTGCCAGCAGTTTATCACGGGCTTACTACGAGCAGTACTTC.

This chain joins TRBV11-1 and TRBJ1-5; no clear D. Per the germline V gene, CDR1 is SGHAT and CDR2 is FQDESV (reference sequence). This CDR3 has 13 amino acids. Trimming removed 3 bases at V and 7 bases at J, with 10 bases between. The CDR3 DNA follows: TGTGCCAGCAGCTTGTCGGGATCACAGCCCCAGCATTTT. Residues: CASSLSGSQPQHF.

The V gene is TRBV25-1, the J gene TRBJ1-1; D remains ambiguous. V was pared by 5 bases and J by 0 bases, with 4 bases between. Per germline, CDR1 MGHDK and CDR2 SYGVNS. The CDR3 is made up of 12 amino acids. DNA of the CDR3: TGTGCCAGCAGTCGGCTGAACACTGAAGCTTTCTTT. Its protein is CASSRLNTEAFF.

V usage is TRBV6-1 and J usage is TRBJ1-5; the D gene is possibly TRBD1 (6 bases). This CDR3 has 15 residues. V lost 10 bases and J 1 base, leaving 17 bases between the germline ends. Germline-derived CDR1 and CDR2 are MNHNS and SASEGT. In nucleotides, the CDR3 is TGTGCCAACCTGAGGAACAGGGTGAGCAATCAGCCCCAGCATTTT. It yields the protein CANLRNRVSNQPQHF.

V usage is TRBV7-9 and J usage is TRBJ2-3; D unresolved. The germline V gene encodes CDR1 SEHNR and CDR2 FQNEAQ (reference sequence). The CDR3 length is 14 residues. The V gene lost 5 bases and the J gene lost 3 bases, with 12 bases spanning the gap. The CDR3 reads CASSPLRVTDTQYF. CDR3 bases: TGTGCCAGCAGCCCCTTACGGGTGACAGATACGCAGTATTTT.